What follows are 21 T cell receptor beta chains derived from one specimen sequenced in a study of T cell repertoires in aging, cancer and after chemotherapy. Rearranged V-D-J TRB sequences were amplified with a mixed TRB-A/B primer pool. TCRdb analysed the multiplex PCR reads with MiXCR anew, one entry per CDR3 protein. The top ten clones hold about a third of a sample with 950 to 1,500 distinct CDR3 sequences, less than 40% of them seen once. The template was genomic DNA from peripheral blood, not RNA. The specimen was blood. The receptors here all came from a human donor with a solid tumor.

This clonotype was found a few times. The V and J genes are TRBV12-3 or TRBV12-4 and TRBJ2-2, with 7 positions matching TRBD1. Unmatched junction bases numbered 7, after V lost 6 bases and J lost 0 bases. The CDR3 consists of 16 residues. This CDR3 is CASRATGQPNTGELFF. DNA for the CDR3: TGTGCCAGCAGGGCCACGGGACAGCCGAACACCGGGGAGCTGTTTTTT.

By sample fraction, this clonotype is large (0.1 to 1%). This chain links TRBV11-1 with TRBJ2-2; D ambiguous. CDR1 SGHAT and CDR2 FQDESV come from the germline V gene (reference sequence). V was pared by 5 bases and J by 5 bases, with 9 bases between. The CDR3 is 13 amino acids. The chain's CDR3 is CASSRAATGELFF. The CDR3 DNA follows: TGTGCCAGCAGCCGAGCTGCGACCGGGGAGCTGTTTTTT.

Sample share makes this clonotype large (0.1 to 1%). The chain employs TRBV30 and TRBJ1-2, with TRBD1 matching 8 bases. Trimming at V came to 4 bases and at J to 1 base, leaving 2 bases not matched to a gene. CDR1 and CDR2 from the germline V gene are GTSNPN and SVGIG (reference sequence). The length of the CDR3 is 13 residues. CDR3 in amino acids: CAWNRGGNYGYTF. CDR3 sequence (DNA): TGTGCCTGGAACAGGGGGGGTAACTATGGCTACACCTTC.

This chain joins TRBV27 and TRBJ1-4; D possibly corresponds to TRBD1 (5 bases). Germline CDR1 and CDR2: MNHEY and SMNVEV (reference sequence). V dropped 4 bases and J dropped 2 bases, with 8 bases sitting between them. The CDR3 covers 14 residues. The CDR3 sequence is CASSWGRTNEKLFF. CDR3 coding DNA: TGTGCCAGCAGTTGGGGACGGACTAATGAAAAACTGTTTTTT.

The V gene is TRBV19, the J gene TRBJ2-5; D call uncertain. Germline V gene data show CDR1 as LNHDA and CDR2 as SQIVND (reference sequence). V lost 6 bases and J lost 3, with 11 bases in between. The length of the CDR3 is 13 residues. CDR3 coding DNA: TGTGCCAGTAGCAGATCCCCGGAAGAGACCCAGTACTTC. Its protein is CASSRSPEETQYF.

The chain carries TRBV5-6 and TRBJ2-5, with D possibly called TRBD1 or TRBD2 (5 bases each). V lost 5 bases and J 5 bases, leaving 13 bases between the germline ends. This CDR3 contains 13 residues. Germline V gene lookup returns CDR1 SGHDT and CDR2 YYEEEE. In DNA, the CDR3 is TGTGCCAGCAGGGGACCTACGCGCGAGACCCAGTACTTC. It codes for CASRGPTRETQYF.

This clonotype is large in the sample. V is TRBV30 and J is TRBJ1-2; no definite D call. The length of the CDR3 is 12 residues. V dropped 0 bases and J dropped 8 bases, with 10 bases sitting between them. The germline CDR1 and CDR2 sequences are GTSNPN and SVGIG (reference sequence). CDR3 sequence (DNA): TGTGCCTGGAGTGTGGGTGTGTTCGGCTACACCTTC. It yields the protein CAWSVGVFGYTF.

This chain joins TRBV7-6 and TRBJ1-1; no clear D. Germline-derived CDR1 and CDR2 are SGHVS and FNYEAQ. CDR3 length: 13 amino acids. Trimming took 5 bases from V and 0 from J, leaving 7 bases between them. CDR3 loop: CASSAQLNTEAFF. CDR3 DNA: TGTGCCAGCAGCGCACAGTTGAACACTGAAGCTTTCTTT.

This clonotype has a single count. This may be a read error, as it is one base from a much larger clone. The J gene is TRBJ1-2, the V gene TRBV5-6; 8 nucleotides agree with TRBD1. V dropped 4 bases and J dropped 5; count of bases not matched to a gene: 10. From germline, CDR1 is SGHDT and CDR2 YYEEEE. CDR3 length: 15 residues. The CDR3 spells CASSPIPRQGYGYTF. In DNA, the CDR3 is TGTGCCAGCAGCCCTATCCCGAGACAGGGGTATGGCTACACCTTC.

The chain is built from TRBV29-1 and TRBJ2-5, with 9 bases that match TRBD1. The CDR3 contains 15 residues. With V trimmed by 6 bases and J by 0 bases, 8 bases remained unmatched. From germline, CDR1 is SQVTM and CDR2 ANQGSEA. CDR3 nucleotide sequence: TGCAGCGTCGCAGGGACAGGGCATAACCAAGAGACCCAGTACTTC. It translates to CSVAGTGHNQETQYF.

This chain uses TRBV28 with TRBJ1-2; D gene unclear. The germline gives CDR1 MDHEN, CDR2 SYDVKM. Trimming took off 5 bases at V and 7 bases at J, with 17 bases between the two ends. The CDR3 covers 14 residues. For the CDR3, the DNA is TGTGCCAGCAGTACGCCTCAGGTTTCTCCTGGCTACACCTTC. It specifies CASSTPQVSPGYTF.

Concerning this clonotype: Given a much more abundant clone one base away, this may be a read error. The chain carries TRBV6-1 and TRBJ2-2, with D possibly being TRBD1 (5 bases). Germline V lookup: CDR1 MNHNS, CDR2 SASEGT. This CDR3 is built from 16 residues. The ends were cut back, 2 bases at V and 0 bases at J, with 10 bases in the middle. The CDR3 here is CASSEMVTANTGELFF. The CDR3 nucleotides are TGTGCCAGCAGTGAAATGGTGACAGCGAACACCGGGGAGCTGTTTTTT.

The rearrangement joins TRBV6-5 to TRBJ2-7; perhaps D is TRBD1 or TRBD2 (5 bases each). CDR1 and CDR2 from the germline V gene are MNHEY and SVGAGI. CDR3 length: 13 residues. V was cut by 6 bases and J by 6 bases, with 15 bases left in between. The CDR3: CASSSGTAREQYF. The CDR3 DNA sequence: TGTGCCAGCAGCTCCGGGACGGCCCGCGAGCAGTACTTC.

The genes are TRBV20-1 and TRBJ1-5, with 7 bases fitting TRBD1. The junction had 12 bases not matched to a gene; V was cut back by 4 bases and J by 0 bases. The CDR3 is 17 amino acids. Germline CDR1 is DFQATT and CDR2 is SNEGSKA (reference sequence). The CDR3 bases are TGCAGTGCTACCGGGACAGAAGCCGATTATAGCAATCAGCCCCAGCATTTT. Translating it yields CSATGTEADYSNQPQHF.

This clonotype was observed a handful of times. The chain combines TRBV12-3 or TRBV12-4 with TRBJ1-1; the match to TRBD1 covers 10 bases. The CDR3 totals 16 residues. V gave up 5 bases and J gave up 1 base; unmatched junction bases: 7. DNA of the CDR3: TGTGCCAGCAGTCTGGGGACAGGGGTAGAGAACACTGAAGCTTTCTTT. This translates into CASSLGTGVENTEAFF.

This clonotype was detected a few times. The rearrangement joins TRBV12-3 or TRBV12-4 to TRBJ2-1, with 8 bases aligning to TRBD2. This CDR3 is built from 15 residues. V shed 6 bases, J shed 4 bases, and the junction held 8 bases outside the gene matches. CDR3 protein: CASSKRGTLYNEQFF. CDR3 DNA sequence: TGTGCCAGCAGCAAGCGGGGGACACTGTACAATGAGCAGTTCTTC.

The chain uses TRBV5-6 and TRBJ2-3, with TRBD2 as a possible D gene (6 bases). The CDR3 is made up of 16 amino acids. The V end was cut by 4 bases, the J end by 3 bases, with 18 bases between. Germline CDR1 is SGHDT and CDR2 is YYEEEE. The CDR3 nucleotides are TGTGCCAGCAGCCCTGTGATGGGGGGAGTAACAGATACGCAGTATTTT. Its protein product is CASSPVMGGVTDTQYF.

This clonotype is deemed large. The J gene is TRBJ2-7, the V gene TRBV10-2; 9 bases are shared with TRBD2. Germline loops: CDR1 WSHSY, CDR2 SAAADI. J lost 1 base, V lost 3 bases, and 1 base had no gene match. CDR3 length: 14 residues. The CDR3 loop is CASSDSGSSYEQYF. DNA for the CDR3: TGCGCCAGCAGTGATAGCGGGAGTTCCTACGAGCAGTACTTC.

This clonotype is large within its sample. The chain joins TRBV30 to TRBJ2-1; 11 positions match TRBD1. After removal of 7 bases from V and 6 bases from J, the junction contained 5 bases not matched to a gene. Germline V gene lookup returns CDR1 GTSNPN and CDR2 SVGIG (reference sequence). This CDR3 is 13 amino acids long. The DNA of the CDR3 is TGTGCCTCCACCGGGACAGGGGGCAATGAGCAGTTCTTC. The encoded protein is CASTGTGGNEQFF.

This chain uses TRBV20-1 with TRBJ2-5; 9 bases align to TRBD2. The CDR3 is made up of 14 amino acids. Germline lookup yields CDR1 DFQATT and CDR2 SNEGSKA (reference sequence). Trimming removed 6 bases from V and 5 bases from J; junction bases left unmatched: 10. CDR3 region: CSASAAGGSETQYF. CDR3 nucleotide sequence: TGCAGTGCGAGTGCAGCGGGGGGTTCGGAGACCCAGTACTTC.

Concerning this clonotype itself: A read error may be the cause here, since a much bigger clone is one base away. The rearrangement joins TRBV6-2 or TRBV6-3 to TRBJ2-7, with 10 nucleotides matching TRBD1. CDR1 is MNHEY and CDR2 is SVGEGT in the germline V gene. The CDR3 sequence is 16 residues long. The CDR3 DNA is TGTGCCAGCAGTTGGGATCCCGGGACAGGGGTCTACAAGCAGTACTTC. Its translation is CASSWDPGTGVYKQYF.